This passage covers 23 T cell receptor beta chains from one sample sequenced in a study of blood T cell repertoires in COVID-19 (dated by TCRdb to the early 2020s). Receptor amplification or capture employed the immunoSEQ multiplex PCR assay. Imported from immuneACCESS, the table was reduced by TCRdb to in-frame sequences with V and J called. These copies leave out some clones; in studies compared against another copy, an unresolved V gene accounts for under half, and the cause of the remainder is not known. The sample data list approximately 200,000 clones, and approximately 85% of these were observed just once. The ten biggest clones cover roughly 12% of the sample. The sequenced material came from PBMCs or T cells enriched from blood (not recorded which). All receptors derive from a middle-aged man who had recovered from COVID-19.

This chain connects TRBV18 to TRBJ2-5; D might be TRBD1 (6 bases). The CDR3 contains 16 residues. Trimming stripped 2 bases from V and 7 bases from J, with 20 bases between. Germline loops: CDR1 KGHSH, CDR2 LQKENI. CDR3 protein: CASSPTGPSQGWTQYF. CDR3 nucleotide sequence: TGTGCCAGCTCACCAACGGGTCCATCCCAGGGGTGGACCCAGTACTTC.

This chain joins TRBV27 and TRBJ1-1; no clear D. Trimming pared 6 bases from V and 0 bases from J, leaving 14 bases between. The CDR3 is 15 amino acids. The germline CDR1 and CDR2 sequences are MNHEY and SMNVEV (reference sequence). CDR3 sequence: CASSSQTFMNTEAFF. The DNA of the CDR3 is TGTGCCAGCAGCTCCCAGACATTTATGAACACTGAAGCTTTCTTT.

The chain joins TRBV4-3 to TRBJ2-1; 7 bases match TRBD1. Germline assignment: CDR1 LGHNA and CDR2 YSLEER. This CDR3 comprises 17 residues. V trimming: 0 bases; J trimming: 7 bases; junction bases outside the gene matches: 12. CDR3 nucleotide sequence: TGCGCCAGCAGCCAAGATGTAACTTCCGGGACAGCTAATGAGCAGTTCTTC. It is translated as CASSQDVTSGTANEQFF.

The chain links TRBV30 to TRBJ1-2, with 7 bases lining up with TRBD1. The junction had 5 bases not matched to a gene; V was cut back by 5 bases and J by 8 bases. The length of the CDR3 is 11 residues. The germline V gene encodes CDR1 GTSNPN and CDR2 SVGIG (reference sequence). The CDR3 region is CAWDRVEGYTF. The CDR3 region has the DNA TGTGCCTGGGACAGGGTAGAGGGCTACACCTTC.

V and J are TRBV28 and TRBJ1-1; 11 bases align to TRBD1. The CDR3 is 15 amino acids. Germline lookup yields CDR1 MDHEN and CDR2 SYDVKM. V lost 6 bases to trimming and J lost 5 bases; unmatched junction nucleotides: 8. DNA of the CDR3: TGTGCCAGCAGGATACTCGGACAGGGGGCGACTGAAGCTTTCTTT. This encodes CASRILGQGATEAFF.

The CDR3 sequence is CASSPLAGTGANVLTF. The CDR3 DNA is TGCGCCAGCAGCCCACTAGCGGGTACTGGGGCCAACGTCCTGACTTTC. V gene TRBV5-1 combines with J gene TRBJ2-6, with 9 bases fitting TRBD2. After removal of 4 bases from V and 2 bases from J, the junction contained 4 bases not matched to a gene. This CDR3 spans 16 amino acids. The germline gives CDR1 SGHRS, CDR2 YFSETQ.

The gene calls are TRBV19 and TRBJ2-2; D is undetermined. The CDR3 runs to 11 residues. V was shortened by 6 bases and J by 4 bases, with 3 bases between the two germline ends. Germline CDR1 LNHDA, CDR2 SQIVND (reference sequence). The CDR3 here is CASSLTGELFF. For the CDR3, the DNA is TGTGCCAGTAGCCTCACCGGGGAGCTGTTTTTT.

V is TRBV4-3 and J is TRBJ1-6; perhaps TRBD1 as D (5 bases). Germline-derived CDR1 and CDR2 are LGHNA and YSLEER. V shed 3 bases and J shed 7 bases, with 22 bases lying between them. The length of the CDR3 is 18 residues. The CDR3 bases are TGCGCCAGCAGCCATGATCCTTGGCGGCCGAAGGGGAATTCACCCCTCCACTTT. Protein product: CASSHDPWRPKGNSPLHF.

The sample holds many counts of this clone. J is TRBJ2-1 and V is TRBV4-3; perhaps TRBD1 as D (5 bases). The CDR3 consists of 15 residues. Germline V gene sequence: CDR1 LGHNA, CDR2 YSLEER. V was pared by 0 bases and J by 6 bases, with 12 bases between. CDR3 region: CASSQDGNRFNEQFF. CDR3 bases: TGCGCCAGCAGCCAAGATGGGAACAGGTTCAATGAGCAGTTCTTC.

The rearrangement links TRBV5-5 to TRBJ1-5; D gene unclear. Germline assignment: CDR1 SGHKS and CDR2 YYEKEE (reference sequence). The CDR3 runs to 15 residues. Deletions cut 4 bases from V and 5 bases from J, with 16 bases between. CDR3 region: CASSRVGGFDQPQHF. The CDR3 region has the DNA TGTGCCAGCAGCCGGGTTGGAGGATTCGATCAGCCCCAGCATTTT.

The chain is built from TRBV21-1 and TRBJ2-5; the D call of TRBD2 is as the table states it, not checked on the DNA. TRBV21-1 is noted as a pseudogene. This CDR3 contains 16 residues. CDR3 region: CASSVRSPWEEETQYF. The CDR3 region has the DNA TGTGCCAGCAGCGTGCGGTCCCCGTGGGAGGAAGAGACCCAGTACTTC.

The V and J genes are TRBV6-2 or TRBV6-3 and TRBJ2-4, with D possibly TRBD1 on 5 matching bases. Trimming took off 2 bases at V and 0 bases at J, with 11 bases between the two ends. Germline V gives CDR1 MNHEY, CDR2 SVGEGT. The CDR3 contains 16 residues. The CDR3 protein is CASSYPTVEAKNIQYF. CDR3 DNA sequence: TGTGCCAGCAGTTACCCGACAGTGGAAGCCAAAAACATTCAGTACTTC.

This clone was picked up one time. Sequence at one end of the junction differs from germline and may be a read error. The chain recombines TRBV28 with TRBJ2-7, with D possibly TRBD1 on 6 matching bases. Germline CDR1 MDHEN, CDR2 SYDVKM. This CDR3 is built from 12 residues. DNA of the CDR3: TGTGCCAGCAGTCTAATATCCGGACAGATAACTTTC. Amino acid sequence: CASSLISGQITF.

The chain employs TRBV15 and TRBJ2-7; 9 positions agree with TRBD2. Germline lookup yields CDR1 LNHNV and CDR2 YYDKDF (reference sequence). This CDR3 is built from 14 residues. V shed 5 bases and J 4 bases; nucleotides not matched to a gene: 6. CDR3 in amino acids: CATSRVAGAYEQYV. CDR3 nucleotides: TGTGCCACCAGCCGGGTAGCGGGAGCTTACGAGCAGTACGTC.

This clone occurred many times. The chain employs TRBV7-2 and TRBJ1-1; 10 positions match TRBD1. The germline gives CDR1 SGHTA, CDR2 FQGNSA. This CDR3 has 15 residues. J gave up 4 bases and V 4 bases, and 6 bases lay outside the gene matches. The DNA for the CDR3 is TGTGCCAGCAGCTCAAGGACAGGGGGGGGCACTGAAGCTTTCTTT. Encoded protein: CASSSRTGGGTEAFF. The entire variable domain, with the rest obtained from reference TRBV7-2 and TRBJ1-1, is as follows: GAGVSQSPSNKVTEKGKDVELRCDPISGHTALYWYRQSLGQGLEFLIYFQGNSAPDKSGLPSDRFSAERTGGSVSTLTIQRTQQEDSAVYLCASSSRTGGGTEAFFGQGTRLTVV.

The rearrangement links TRBV3-1 (or the pseudogene TRBV3-2) to TRBJ2-2; D possibly corresponds to TRBD1 (5 bases). Germline V gives CDR1 LGHDT, CDR2 YNNKEL (reference sequence). The V end lost 2 bases, the J end lost 3 bases, and 10 bases lay between the germline ends. The CDR3 contains 15 residues. The CDR3 nucleotides read TGTGCCAGCAGCCAAAGGGGCTTTGACACCGGGGAGCTGTTTTTT. The encoded protein is CASSQRGFDTGELFF.

The chain is built from TRBV7-9 and TRBJ1-2, with unresolved D. This CDR3 has 15 residues. V was pared by 1 base and J by 0 bases, with 9 bases between. Germline CDR1 SEHNR, CDR2 FQNEAQ (reference sequence). CDR3 amino acids: CASSLGAGANYGYTF. For the CDR3, the DNA is TGTGCCAGCAGCTTAGGCGCCGGAGCTAACTATGGCTACACCTTC.

The chain couples TRBV4-2 to TRBJ2-7; weak D call: TRBD2 (5 bases). Germline V lookup: CDR1 LGHNA, CDR2 YNFKEQ. The CDR3 runs 15 residues. With 0 bases removed from V and 0 bases from J, the gap between germline ends came to 9 bases. The CDR3 region is CASSQDTDYSYEQYV. The CDR3 DNA reads TGTGCCAGCAGCCAAGACACCGACTACTCCTACGAGCAGTACGTC.

V usage is TRBV7-2 and J usage is TRBJ1-2; D unresolved. The CDR3 has 13 residues. The germline V and J ends were trimmed by 5 bases and 8 bases, with 15 bases remaining between them. CDR1 is SGHTA and CDR2 is FQGNSA in the germline V gene. CDR3: CASSQTPLMGYTF. In nucleotides, the CDR3 is TGTGCCAGCAGCCAAACTCCCCTTATGGGCTACACCTTC.

This clone was detected only a few times. The chain combines TRBV2 with TRBJ2-5, with D perhaps TRBD1 (6 bases). Between the trimmed V and J ends, which lost 5 bases and 5 bases, there was a span of 15 bases. This CDR3 spans 14 amino acids. CDR1 SNHLY and CDR2 FYNNEI come from the germline V gene. The CDR3 is CASSPTGGWETQYF. CDR3 in DNA: TGTGCCAGCAGTCCTACTGGGGGCTGGGAGACCCAGTACTTC.

V usage is TRBV5-4 and J usage is TRBJ2-1, with 13 bases fitting TRBD2. CDR3 length: 16 residues. Trimming removed 0 bases from V and 8 bases from J; junction bases left unmatched: 5. The germline V gene has CDR1 SGHNT and CDR2 YYREEE (reference sequence). The CDR3 spells CASSLGTSGSGDEQFF. In DNA form, the CDR3 reads TGTGCCAGCAGCTTGGGGACTAGCGGGAGTGGGGATGAGCAGTTCTTC.

This sequence joins TRBV6-2 or TRBV6-3 and TRBJ1-4, with D uncertain. This CDR3 is built from 14 residues. Trimming took 6 bases from V and 7 from J, leaving 15 bases between them. Germline V gives CDR1 MNHEY, CDR2 SVGEGT. The CDR3 sequence is CASSPGAYLEKLFF. The CDR3 DNA sequence: TGTGCCAGCAGCCCGGGAGCTTACCTTGAAAAACTGTTTTTT.

The chain carries TRBV19 and TRBJ1-2; 7 bases match TRBD1. Germline-derived CDR1 and CDR2 are LNHDA and SQIVND (reference sequence). CDR3 length: 15 residues. Trimming removed 6 bases from V and 4 bases from J; junction bases left unmatched: 11. CDR3 nucleotides: TGTGCCAGTAGGCCCTCGGGGCAGGGGGGCTATGGCTACACCTTC. This gives the protein CASRPSGQGGYGYTF.